This T cell receptor beta chain came from a study of memory CD8 T cells in hepatitis C reinfection. In germline, CDR1 is MGHRA, CDR2 YSYEKL. This CDR3 has 14 amino acids. Trimming left V 1 base short and J 6 bases short, with 12 bases between. Noted time point: peak reinfection, 3 to 8 weeks after reinfection detection. No in vitro expansion preceded TCR sequencing of the sorted cells. Total naive CD8 T cells were sorted as viable CD3+ CD8+ CD45RO- cells from a couple of donors. This clone was counted between two and nine times. Using immunoSEQ multiplex PCR, the repertoire was profiled, and TCRdb retains in-frame clones only, with some absent. The sample holds over 35,000 clones; 88% are singletons and the top ten take approximately 1.2%.

The clonotype originates from a man aged 18 to 30 with hepatitis C virus infection. This rearrangement joins TRBV4-1 to TRBJ1-1; D gene unclear. Sequenced: naive CD8+ T cells sorted from blood. CDR3 sequence reads: CASSQVDFGAEAFF. The DNA of the CDR3 is TGCGCCAGCAGCCAAGTGGATTTCGGGGCTGAAGCTTTCTTT.